This entry concerns a single T cell receptor beta chain. Which antigen it targets is not known. Base qualities are not provided; no much larger clone lies one nucleotide away. For repertoire sequencing, TCR beta CDR3 regions were amplified from RNA transcripts. A first-round RT-PCR used HTBI primers with the Qiagen OneStep RT-PCR kit, followed by a second-round multiplex PCR, size selection and purification. Libraries were sequenced paired-end with 100 bp reads on an Illumina HiSeq2000. In the original analysis: SOAPnuke was used to process the reads, throwing out any read that had adapters, had uncalled bases, had a mean Phred below 15, or lacked an exact constant-primer or identifier match. COPE v1.2.5 was used to merge high-quality paired reads. Clonotypes were defined as unique nucleotide sequences and were aligned to IMGT TRB V, D and J references using MiTCR v1.1. Analysis was restricted to V-J combinations with a frequency above 0.0001, which covered about 99% of repertoires. For each V-J combination, a TCR clonal expansion and chaos score was defined as F50 clonal expansion divided by the chaos observed in the TCRdist matrix. Welch's t-statistics and random forest were used to reduce features to about a dozen V-J combinations, which were fed into a naive Bayes classifier. The similarity between thyroid and blood repertoires was quantified using the Morisita-Horn index. TCRdb trimmed public reads at Q25 via fastp, called clones via MiXCR and kept in-frame beta chains. Here each entry gathers all rows of one CDR3 protein and keeps the most common genes and DNA. These V and J calls are TCRdb output, not the study's own analysis. The sample table lists about 740,000 distinct CDR3 sequences, roughly two fifths of them with a count of one. The top ten clones comprise 44% of the sample.

This specimen comes from a study of Graves' ophthalmopathy and Graves' hyperthyroidism (dated 2018 in TCRdb). At the level of the whole study: Peripheral blood was collected before any treatment was given, at the time of initial diagnosis. The study used signatures of the TCR beta repertoire to tell Graves' ophthalmopathy apart from Graves' hyperthyroidism and to predict which patients would progress to ophthalmopathy. In total, 135 blood samples were TCR-sequenced: under 45 ophthalmopathy, roughly 80 hyperthyroidism and roughly 17 hyperthyroidism-to-ophthalmopathy patients. To explore V-J signatures distinguishing ophthalmopathy from hyperthyroidism, a discovery set of under 110 patients (about 43 ophthalmopathy, roughly 55 stable hyperthyroidism) was enrolled. The independent validation cohort included about 19 hyperthyroidism patients plus 17 patients who later progressed from hyperthyroidism to ophthalmopathy. T-cell repertoires of thyroid tissue and blood were compared in 5 or 6 hyperthyroidism patients. Following sampling, methimazole starting at 30 mg daily was administered to hyperthyroidism patients, and high-dose intravenous methylprednisolone was administered to ophthalmopathy patients. Beyond this particular receptor, the publication reports: Most expanded thyroid clonotypes with frequency above 0.001 were also detected in blood, suggesting blood repertoires may reflect the thyroid immune response. Ophthalmopathy was separated from stable hyperthyroidism by the 13-signature model with just under 90% sensitivity and 81% to 83% specificity in cross-validation and with 80%/75% in the test set. Sample size was not statistically predetermined, and group allocation was not concealed from the investigators. In validation, the model predicted ophthalmopathy progression with over 60% sensitivity and around 72% specificity; roughly 12 predicted patients were CT-confirmed with GO in a median of roughly 6.8 months.

Ophthalmopathy patients had moderately to severely active disease, Clinical Activity Score of at least 3, NOSPECS grade of at least 4, and disease duration under 3 months. Patients were excluded if they had other autoimmune diseases, uncontrolled infections, pregnancy or lactation. Clinical symptoms, serum thyroxine, TRAb, thyroid ultrasound and orbital computed tomography were used for diagnosis. PBMCs were isolated from approximately 10 ml of fresh peripheral blood by Ficoll-Paque density gradient centrifugation. Trizol reagent was used to extract the total RNA, and its quality was then checked on an Agilent 2100 Bioanalyzer. CDR1 and CDR2, per the germline V gene, are SQVTM and ANQGSEA. The CDR3 holds 12 amino acids from the cysteine to the phenylalanine. Kept here is only the CDR3 DNA, which spans 36 bases and is read in frame from base 1. V loses 7 bases of germline sequence and J loses 4 bases, and the interval between the two ends is 13 bases.

The receptor was derived from an adult man with Graves' ophthalmopathy. The rearrangement joined TRBV29-1 to TRBJ2-5; the D gene lacks a confident call. The sequenced material came from peripheral blood. The DNA sequence reads TGCAGCGCCTCCCCAGGAAGAGAGACCCAGTACTTC. Its amino acids are CSASPGRETQYF.